Sequencing of this T cell receptor beta chain was carried out in a study of early T cells in non-severe SARS-CoV-2 infection. This clonotype was counted only a few times. Individual cDNA molecules each received unique molecular identifiers attached to them. TCRdb re-called the 5' RACE reads with MiXCR, one entry per CDR3 protein. In the table there are roughly 29,000 distinct CDR3 sequences, 5% to 6.5% of which are singletons. Germline trimming cut 1 base from V and 4 bases from J; bases unmatched to any gene: 5. From germline, CDR1 is MDHEN and CDR2 SYDVKM. CDR3 length equals 16 residues. The sequencing here drew on whole blood, taken at baseline. This sequence joins TRBV28 and TRBJ2-1; TRBD1 agrees at 9 bases. This sequence originates from an adult who was a healthcare worker with PCR-confirmed SARS-CoV-2 infection or an uninfected control (not recorded which). CDR3 region: CASSLLAGTGYNEQFF. The CDR3, as DNA: TGTGCCAGCAGTTTATTGGCTGGGACAGGGTACAATGAGCAGTTCTTC. Full variable domain (outside the CDR3, taken from reference TRBV28 and TRBJ2-1): DVKVTQSSRYLVKRTGEKVFLECVQDMDHENMFWYRQDPGLGLRLIYFSYDVKMKEKGDIPEGYSVSREKKERFSLILESASTNQTSMYLCASSLLAGTGYNEQFFGPGTRLTVL.